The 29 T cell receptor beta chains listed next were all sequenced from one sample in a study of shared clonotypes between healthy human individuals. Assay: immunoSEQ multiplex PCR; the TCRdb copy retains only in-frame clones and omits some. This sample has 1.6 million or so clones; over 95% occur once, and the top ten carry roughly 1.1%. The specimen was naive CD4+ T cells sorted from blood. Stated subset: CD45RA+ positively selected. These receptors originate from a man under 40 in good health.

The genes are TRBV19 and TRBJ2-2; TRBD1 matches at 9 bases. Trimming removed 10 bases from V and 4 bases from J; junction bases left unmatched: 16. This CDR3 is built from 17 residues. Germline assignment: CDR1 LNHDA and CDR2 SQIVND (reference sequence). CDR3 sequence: CATSTGPGQGFTGELFF. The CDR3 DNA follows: TGTGCCACCTCGACGGGCCCGGGACAGGGATTCACCGGGGAGCTGTTTTTT.

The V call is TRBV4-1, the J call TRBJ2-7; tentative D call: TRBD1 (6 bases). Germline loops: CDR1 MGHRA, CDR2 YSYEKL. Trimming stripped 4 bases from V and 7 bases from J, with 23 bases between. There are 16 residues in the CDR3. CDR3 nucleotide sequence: TGCGCCAGCAGCCTCGCAGGGGTGGGAGTCGCGCGAGAGCAGTACTTC. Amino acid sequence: CASSLAGVGVAREQYF.

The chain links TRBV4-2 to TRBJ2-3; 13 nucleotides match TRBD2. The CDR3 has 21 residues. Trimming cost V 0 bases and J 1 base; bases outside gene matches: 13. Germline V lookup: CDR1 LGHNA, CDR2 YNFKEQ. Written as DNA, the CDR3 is TGTGCCAGCAGCCAAGAACTGATGGGACTAGCGGGACCCGCCCGCACAGATACGCAGTATTTT. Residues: CASSQELMGLAGPARTDTQYF.

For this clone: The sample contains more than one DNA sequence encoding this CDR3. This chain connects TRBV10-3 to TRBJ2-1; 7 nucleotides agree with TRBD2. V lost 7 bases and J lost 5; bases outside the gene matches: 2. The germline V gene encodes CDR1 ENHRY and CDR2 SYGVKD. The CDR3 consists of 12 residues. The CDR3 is CAITSGNNEQFF. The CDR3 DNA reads TGTGCCATCACTAGCGGTAACAATGAGCAGTTCTTC.

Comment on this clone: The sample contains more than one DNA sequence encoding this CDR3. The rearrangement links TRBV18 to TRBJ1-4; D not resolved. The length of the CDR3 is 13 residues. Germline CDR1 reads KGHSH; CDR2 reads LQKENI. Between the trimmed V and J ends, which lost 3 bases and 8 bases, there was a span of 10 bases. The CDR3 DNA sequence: TGTGCCAGCTCACCTGGTATCGGGGAAAAACTGTTTTTT. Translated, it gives CASSPGIGEKLFF.

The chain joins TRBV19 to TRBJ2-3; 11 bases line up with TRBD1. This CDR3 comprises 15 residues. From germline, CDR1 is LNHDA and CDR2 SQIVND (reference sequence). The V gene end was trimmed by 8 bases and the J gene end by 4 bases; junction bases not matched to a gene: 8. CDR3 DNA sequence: TGTGCCAGTGCTACCGGGACAGGGGGTGCAGATACGCAGTATTTT. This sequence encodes CASATGTGGADTQYF.

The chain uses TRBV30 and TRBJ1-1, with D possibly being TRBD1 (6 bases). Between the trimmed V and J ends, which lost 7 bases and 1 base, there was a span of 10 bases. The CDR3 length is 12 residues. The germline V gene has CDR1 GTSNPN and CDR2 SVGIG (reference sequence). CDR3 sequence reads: CASGQPNTEAFF. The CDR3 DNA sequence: TGTGCCTCCGGACAGCCGAACACTGAAGCTTTCTTT.

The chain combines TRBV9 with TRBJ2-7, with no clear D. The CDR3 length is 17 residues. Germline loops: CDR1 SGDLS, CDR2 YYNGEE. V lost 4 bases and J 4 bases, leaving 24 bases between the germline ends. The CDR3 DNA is TGTGCCAGCAGCCTCCCGGGTCGGATCCCTCCAACTTACGAGCAGTACTTC. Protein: CASSLPGRIPPTYEQYF.

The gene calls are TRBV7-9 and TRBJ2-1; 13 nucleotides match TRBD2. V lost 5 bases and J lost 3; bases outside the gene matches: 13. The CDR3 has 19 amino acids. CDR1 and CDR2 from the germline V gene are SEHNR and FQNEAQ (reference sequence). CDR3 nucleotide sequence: TGTGCCAGCAGCGACGTAACTAGGACTAGCGGGAGTATCTACAATGAGCAGTTCTTC. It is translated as CASSDVTRTSGSIYNEQFF.

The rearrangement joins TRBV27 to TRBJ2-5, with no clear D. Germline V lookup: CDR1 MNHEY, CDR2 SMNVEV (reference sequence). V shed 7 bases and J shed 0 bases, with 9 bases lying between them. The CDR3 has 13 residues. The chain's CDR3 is CASKGSYQETQYF. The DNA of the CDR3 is TGTGCCAGCAAAGGGTCGTACCAAGAGACCCAGTACTTC.

Here the CDR3 DNA reads TGTGCCAGCTCACCGCGGGGCTCCTACGAGCAGTACTTC. Residues: CASSPRGSYEQYF. This chain uses TRBV27 with TRBJ2-7; D might be TRBD2 (6 bases). The V and J ends lost 8 bases and 0 bases respectively, with 11 bases between them. CDR1 is MNHEY, CDR2 SMNVEV, per germline (reference sequence). The CDR3 consists of 13 residues.

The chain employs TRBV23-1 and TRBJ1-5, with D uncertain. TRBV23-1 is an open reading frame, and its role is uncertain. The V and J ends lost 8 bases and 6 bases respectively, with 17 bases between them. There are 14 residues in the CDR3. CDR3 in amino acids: CASAGEEESQPQHF. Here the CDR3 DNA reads TGCGCCAGCGCGGGAGAAGAGGAGAGTCAGCCCCAGCATTTT.

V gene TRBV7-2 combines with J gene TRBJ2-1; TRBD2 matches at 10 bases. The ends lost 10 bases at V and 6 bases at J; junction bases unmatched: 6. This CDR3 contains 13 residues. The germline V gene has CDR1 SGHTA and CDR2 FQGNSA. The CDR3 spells CATRRLAGNEQFF. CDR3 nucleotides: TGTGCCACACGACGACTAGCGGGCAATGAGCAGTTCTTC.

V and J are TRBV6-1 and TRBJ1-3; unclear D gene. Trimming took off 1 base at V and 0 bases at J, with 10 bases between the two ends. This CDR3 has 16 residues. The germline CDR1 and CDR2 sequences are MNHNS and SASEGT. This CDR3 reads CASSEVTGPSGNTIYF. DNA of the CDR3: TGTGCCAGCAGTGAAGTAACGGGCCCCTCTGGAAACACCATATATTTT.

CDR3 nucleotide sequence: TGTGCCAGCTCACCACCGGGGGGACTCGCTACCTACGAGCAGTACTTC. This gives the protein CASSPPGGLATYEQYF. The rearrangement uses TRBV18 and TRBJ2-7; D perhaps matches TRBD2 (6 bases). Deletions cut 0 bases from V and 2 bases from J, with 14 bases between. Germline lookup yields CDR1 KGHSH and CDR2 LQKENI. The CDR3 extends over 16 amino acids. Using reference TRBV18 and TRBJ2-7 for the parts outside the CDR3, the full variable domain is NAGVMQNPRHLVRRRGQEARLRCSPMKGHSHVYWYRQLPEEGLKFMVYLQKENIIDESGMPKERFSAEFPKEGPSILRIQQVVRGDSAAYFCASSPPGGLATYEQYFGPGTRLTVT.

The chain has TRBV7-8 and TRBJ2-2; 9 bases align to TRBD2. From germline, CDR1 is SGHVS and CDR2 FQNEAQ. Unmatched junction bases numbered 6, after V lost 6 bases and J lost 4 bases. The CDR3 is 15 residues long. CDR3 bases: TGTGCCAGCAGTGTACGGCGGGAGGGCACCGGGGAGCTGTTTTTT. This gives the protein CASSVRREGTGELFF.

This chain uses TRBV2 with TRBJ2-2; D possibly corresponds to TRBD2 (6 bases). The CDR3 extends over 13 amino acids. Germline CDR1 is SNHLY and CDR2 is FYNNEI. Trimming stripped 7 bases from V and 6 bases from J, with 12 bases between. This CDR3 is CASTLEGSGELFF. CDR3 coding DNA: TGTGCCAGCACGTTGGAGGGATCCGGGGAGCTGTTTTTT.

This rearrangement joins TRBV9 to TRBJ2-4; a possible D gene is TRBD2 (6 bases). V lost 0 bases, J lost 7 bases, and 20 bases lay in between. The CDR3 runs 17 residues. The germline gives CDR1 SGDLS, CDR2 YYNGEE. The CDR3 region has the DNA TGTGCCAGCAGCGTAGGGGTAGCGGAGCAAGTAGATAACATTCAGTACTTC. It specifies CASSVGVAEQVDNIQYF.

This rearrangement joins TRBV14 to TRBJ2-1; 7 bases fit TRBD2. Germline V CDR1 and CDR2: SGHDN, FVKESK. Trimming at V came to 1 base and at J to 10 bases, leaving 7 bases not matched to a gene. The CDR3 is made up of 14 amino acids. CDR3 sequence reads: CASSQVGGGAEQFF. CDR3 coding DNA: TGTGCCAGCAGCCAAGTTGGGGGAGGGGCCGAGCAGTTCTTC.

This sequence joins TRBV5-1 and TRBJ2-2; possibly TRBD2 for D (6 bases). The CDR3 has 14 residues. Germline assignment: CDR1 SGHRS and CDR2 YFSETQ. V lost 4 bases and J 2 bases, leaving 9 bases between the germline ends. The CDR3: CASSDGGNTGELFF. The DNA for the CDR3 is TGCGCCAGCAGCGACGGGGGAAACACCGGGGAGCTGTTTTTT.

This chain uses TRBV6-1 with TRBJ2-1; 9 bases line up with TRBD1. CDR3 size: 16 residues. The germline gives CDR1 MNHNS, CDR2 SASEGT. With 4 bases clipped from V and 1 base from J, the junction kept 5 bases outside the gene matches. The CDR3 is CASSALTGGSYNEQFF. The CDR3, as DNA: TGTGCCAGCAGTGCTCTGACAGGGGGGTCCTACAATGAGCAGTTCTTC.

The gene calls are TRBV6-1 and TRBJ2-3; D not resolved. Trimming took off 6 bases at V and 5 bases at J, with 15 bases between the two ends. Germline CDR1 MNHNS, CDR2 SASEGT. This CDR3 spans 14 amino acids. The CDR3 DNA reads TGTGCCAGCAGATTTTCGGTCCCAGTAGATACGCAGTATTTT. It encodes CASRFSVPVDTQYF.

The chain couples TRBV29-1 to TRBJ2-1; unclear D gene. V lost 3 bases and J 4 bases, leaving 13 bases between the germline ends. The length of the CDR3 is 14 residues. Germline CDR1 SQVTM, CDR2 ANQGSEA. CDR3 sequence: CSVDGYNSYNEQFF. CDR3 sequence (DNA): TGCAGCGTTGATGGGTACAATTCTTACAATGAGCAGTTCTTC.

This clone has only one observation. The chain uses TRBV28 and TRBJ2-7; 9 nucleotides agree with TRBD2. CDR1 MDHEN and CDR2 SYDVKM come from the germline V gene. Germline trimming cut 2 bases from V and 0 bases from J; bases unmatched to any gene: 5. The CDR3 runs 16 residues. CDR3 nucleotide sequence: TGTGCCAGCAGTTTAATCCTAGCGGGAAGCTCCTACGAGCAGTACTTC. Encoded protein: CASSLILAGSSYEQYF.

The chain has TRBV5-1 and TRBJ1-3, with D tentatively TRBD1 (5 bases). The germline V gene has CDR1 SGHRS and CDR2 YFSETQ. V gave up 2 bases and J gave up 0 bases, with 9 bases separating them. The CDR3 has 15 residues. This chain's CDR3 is CASSFDSSSGNTIYF. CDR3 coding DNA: TGCGCCAGCAGCTTTGACAGTTCCTCTGGAAACACCATATATTTT.

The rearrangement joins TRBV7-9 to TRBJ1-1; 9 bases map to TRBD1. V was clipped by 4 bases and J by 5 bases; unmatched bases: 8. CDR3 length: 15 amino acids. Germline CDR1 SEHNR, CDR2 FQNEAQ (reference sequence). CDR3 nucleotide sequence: TGTGCCAGCAGCTATGACAGGGGGACCCAAACTGAAGCTTTCTTT. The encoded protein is CASSYDRGTQTEAFF.

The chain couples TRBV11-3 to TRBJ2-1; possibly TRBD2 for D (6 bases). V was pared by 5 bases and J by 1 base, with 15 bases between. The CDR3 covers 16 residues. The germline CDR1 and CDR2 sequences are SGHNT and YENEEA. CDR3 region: CASSGMAGMSYNEQFF. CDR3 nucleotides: TGTGCCAGCAGCGGTATGGCGGGAATGTCCTACAATGAGCAGTTCTTC.

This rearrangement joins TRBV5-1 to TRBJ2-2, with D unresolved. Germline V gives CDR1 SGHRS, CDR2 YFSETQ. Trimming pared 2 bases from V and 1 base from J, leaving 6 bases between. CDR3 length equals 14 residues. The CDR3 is CASSFSRNTGELFF. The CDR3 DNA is TGCGCCAGCAGCTTCTCCCGGAACACCGGGGAGCTGTTTTTT.

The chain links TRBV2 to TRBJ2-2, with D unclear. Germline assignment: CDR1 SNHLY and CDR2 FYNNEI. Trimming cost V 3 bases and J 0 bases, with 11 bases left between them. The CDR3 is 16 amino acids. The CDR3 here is CASSDPVSANTGELFF. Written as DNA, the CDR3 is TGTGCCAGCAGTGATCCGGTGAGCGCGAACACCGGGGAGCTGTTTTTT.